This T cell receptor beta chain comes out of a study of stem cell transplantation in POMP-related autoinflammatory disease. The data were produced by immunoSEQ multiplex PCR, yet TCRdb's version contains in-frame clones alone and is incomplete. Found here are some 31,000 clones, 70% to 90% of them singletons; the top ten hold about 0.72%. This clone was counted only a few times. In germline, CDR1 is SGHAT, CDR2 FQNNGV. The CDR3 sequence is 13 residues long. The ends were cut back, 3 bases at V and 8 bases at J, with 13 bases in the middle. V and J are TRBV11-2 and TRBJ1-2; D is uncertain. The source of this sequence is a human donor with POMP-related autoinflammation and immune dysregulation (PRAID). The input for sequencing was CD4+ T cells from PBMCs, taken before stem cell transplantation. CDR3 coding DNA: TGTGCCAGCAGCTTCTATACATGGGGAGGCTACACCTTC. It translates to CASSFYTWGGYTF.